The rows below give T cell receptor beta chains drawn from one sample of a study of identical twins. TCRdb re-derived calls from the 5' RACE reads in MiXCR, one entry per CDR3 protein. Altogether under 250,000 distinct CDR3 sequences are present, roughly 13% being singletons, with the ten largest covering about 3.9%. In addition, the sample was reused for a study of yellow fever vaccine responses in identical twins.

Material: memory (CD45RO+) T cells sorted from blood. Receptor source: a woman under 30 in good health. Both conserved end residues are part of each CDR3. The D gene is left open where the match is weak. Clone size is given for some rows only: seen once, a few or many times, or a class if the clone is expanded.

>TRBV24-1|TRBJ2-7|TRBD1|few|14
TGTGCCACCAGGGGGACAGGGGAGTCCTACGAGCAGTACTTC
CATRGTGESYEQYF
>TRBV14|TRBJ1-2|NA|many|13
TGTGCCAGCAGTGCTAGACCTAACTATGGCTACACCTTC
CASSARPNYGYTF
>TRBV5-1|TRBJ2-5|TRBD1|NA|13
TGCGCCGCTCGAAAGACAGGGGTTGAGACCCAGTACTTC
CAARKTGVETQYF
>TRBV5-1|TRBJ2-2|TRBD2|few|19
TGCGCCAGCAGTCTCACCCCCACTAGCGGAAGCAGGAGGACCGGGGAGCTGTTTTTT
CASSLTPTSGSRRTGELFF
>TRBV11-2|TRBJ2-5|TRBD2|NA|16
TGTGCCAGCAGCTCCCTTGGGGGGGACCGAGAAGAGACCCAGTACTTC
CASSSLGGDREETQYF
>TRBV4-2|TRBJ2-3|NA|NA|14
TGTGCCAGCAGCCAAGAGGCGATGGCAGATACGCAGTATTTT
CASSQEAMADTQYF
>TRBV24-1|TRBJ1-5|TRBD1|few|12
TGTGCCACTGGACAGGGAGACCAGCCCCAGCATTTT
CATGQGDQPQHF
>TRBV5-4|TRBJ2-2|TRBD2|NA|19
TGTGCCAGCAGCTTGGTTATCGGCCTAGCGGGAGTACATACCGGGGAGCTGTTTTTT
CASSLVIGLAGVHTGELFF
>TRBV29-1|TRBJ1-1|NA|NA|13
TGCAGCGTTCGTCAGGGCATGAACACTGAAGCTTTCTTT
CSVRQGMNTEAFF
>TRBV12-3/TRBV12-4|TRBJ2-2|TRBD1|many|15
TGTGCCAGCAGTTTGGGACAGATAAACACCGGGGAGCTGTTTTTT
CASSLGQINTGELFF
>TRBV9|TRBJ2-4|NA|few|10
TGTGCCAGCAGCGTAGTCTCTCAGTACTTC
CASSVVSQYF
>TRBV24-1|TRBJ2-7|NA|few|14
TGTGCCACCAGTGGGAATACAGGGACCTACGAGCAGTACTTC
CATSGNTGTYEQYF
>TRBV11-2|TRBJ2-7|TRBD2|NA|19
TGTGCCAGCAGCTTAGTGGGAGTGGGGACTAGCGGGACTCTCTACGAGCAGTACTTC
CASSLVGVGTSGTLYEQYF
>TRBV29-1|TRBJ2-5|NA|many|16
TGCAGCGTTGTTCGACCTCAGGGGCCCGGCCAAGAGACCCAGTACTTC
CSVVRPQGPGQETQYF
>TRBV6-2/TRBV6-3|TRBJ2-3|NA|few|11
TGTGCCAGCATCGGCACAGATACGCAGTATTTT
CASIGTDTQYF
>TRBV6-2/TRBV6-3|TRBJ2-7|NA|few|15
TGTGCCAGCAGTACCGCGAAGGCTGTGGTCTACGAGCAGTACTTC
CASSTAKAVVYEQYF
>TRBV4-3|TRBJ2-3|NA|few|16
TGCGCCAGCAGCCAAGAGCTAGCGAGGGGGGCAGATACGCAGTATTTT
CASSQELARGADTQYF
>TRBV6-5|TRBJ1-1|TRBD1|few|15
TGTGCCAGCAGTTCTGGGGACAGGGCGGTAGTGAGGGCTTTCTTT
CASSSGDRAVVRAFF
>TRBV28|TRBJ2-5|TRBD2|few|14
TGTGCCAGCAGCTCGGGCGGGAGAGGGGAGACCCAGTACTTC
CASSSGGRGETQYF
>TRBV5-1|TRBJ1-2|NA|few|16
TGCGCCAGCAGCTTGAGTTTGGGACACCTTAACTATGGCTACACCTTC
CASSLSLGHLNYGYTF
>TRBV27|TRBJ2-3|TRBD1|NA|16
TGTGCCAGCAGTTTATTGGACAGGGGCGGCACAGATACGCAGTATTTT
CASSLLDRGGTDTQYF
>TRBV4-3|TRBJ2-3|TRBD2|NA|16
TGCGCCAGCAGCCAGGCCGGGACTAGTAGCACAGATACGCAGTATTTT
CASSQAGTSSTDTQYF
>TRBV29-1|TRBJ1-1|NA|NA|13
TGCAGCGTTGAACGCAGGGCTCGAACTGAAGCTTTCTTT
CSVERRARTEAFF
>TRBV2|TRBJ2-7|NA|NA|17
TGTGCCAGCAGTGATGCATGGGCGACCTTAAGCTCCTACGAGCAGTACTTC
CASSDAWATLSSYEQYF
>TRBV20-1|TRBJ2-7|TRBD1|many|15
TGCAGTGCTAGAGACGGGACAGGGGAAAGTAGCGAGCAGTACTTC
CSARDGTGESSEQYF
>TRBV28|TRBJ2-3|TRBD1|few|15
TGTGCCAGCAGTCCAGGGGGCAGGGGCACAGATACGCAGTATTTT
CASSPGGRGTDTQYF
>TRBV5-1|TRBJ2-3|TRBD2|NA|16
TGCGCCAGCAGCTTGGTTTACGGGGGGGCCGGGGATACGCAGTATTTT
CASSLVYGGAGDTQYF
>TRBV12-3/TRBV12-4|TRBJ1-1|NA|many|14
TGTGCCAGCAGTTTAGGTGGGGGTAGGGGTGAAGCTTTCTTT
CASSLGGGRGEAFF
>TRBV20-1|TRBJ2-2|NA|NA|15
TGCAGTGCTGTCCCGGGGGCGTTGAACACCGGGGAGCTGTTTTTT
CSAVPGALNTGELFF
>TRBV9|TRBJ2-1|NA|NA|13
TGTGCCAGCAGCGTAGTGAGTGGTAGTGAGCAGTTCTTC
CASSVVSGSEQFF
>TRBV12-3/TRBV12-4|TRBJ1-2|NA|many|13
TGTGCCAGCAGTGTGGGCGTCGACTATGGCTACACCTTC
CASSVGVDYGYTF
>TRBV7-2|TRBJ2-7|NA|few|14
TGTGCCAGCAGCCCAGGGAGTAGCTCCTACGAGCAGTACTTC
CASSPGSSSYEQYF
>TRBV20-1|TRBJ2-1|TRBD2|NA|17
TGCAGTCCATCCGGGACAATACTAGCGGGAGCCCTGAATGAGCAGTTCTTC
CSPSGTILAGALNEQFF
>TRBV9|TRBJ2-2|TRBD2|few|17
TGTGCCAGCAGCCTCGGACTAGCGGGGGGCAACACCGGGGAGCTGTTTTTT
CASSLGLAGGNTGELFF
>TRBV6-4|TRBJ2-3|TRBD2|many|15
TGTGCCAGCAGTTTGGCGGGAGGGCCGAGAGATACGCAGTATTTT
CASSLAGGPRDTQYF
>TRBV7-3|TRBJ2-3|TRBD2|NA|17
TGTGCCAGCAGCTTACTTGGTCTAGCGGGGGGCGTGGATACGCAGTATTTT
CASSLLGLAGGVDTQYF
>TRBV20-1|TRBJ2-7|TRBD1|few|16
TGCAGTGTCCCGACCTCTGACAGGGTAGCCTCCTACGAGCAGTACTTC
CSVPTSDRVASYEQYF
>TRBV14|TRBJ2-3|TRBD2|NA|15
TGTGCCAGCAGCCAAGAGGGACTAAAGGCTGGGACGCAGTATTTT
CASSQEGLKAGTQYF
>TRBV28|TRBJ1-4|NA|few|14
TGTGCCAGCAGGGACACTGGGGGAAATGAAAAACTGTTTTTT
CASRDTGGNEKLFF
>TRBV7-2|TRBJ2-2|TRBD2|NA|17
TGTGCCAGCAGCCTGGGACTAGCGGGAGGGCGCACCGGGGAGCTGTTTTTT
CASSLGLAGGRTGELFF
>TRBV5-1|TRBJ1-1|NA|NA|11
TGCGCCAGCAGCTTGTCCACTGAAGCTTTCTTT
CASSLSTEAFF
>TRBV20-1|TRBJ2-1|TRBD2|NA|14
TGCAGTGCTACACCGGGACTAGACCACAATGAGCAGTTCTTC
CSATPGLDHNEQFF
>TRBV20-1|TRBJ1-1|NA|NA|14
TGCAGTGCTAGAAGGGACGCTAGGAACACTGAAGCTTTCTTT
CSARRDARNTEAFF
>TRBV30|TRBJ1-1|NA|few|12
TGTGCCTGGAGATCAAAGAACACTGAAGCTTTCTTT
CAWRSKNTEAFF
>TRBV12-3/TRBV12-4|TRBJ2-5|NA|few|12
TGTGCCAGCAGGGGCGGAGGGCAGACCCAGTACTTC
CASRGGGQTQYF
>TRBV6-6|TRBJ2-7|NA|NA|12
TGTGCCAGCAGTTCACCCGCTGGCGAGCAGTACTTC
CASSSPAGEQYF
>TRBV20-1|TRBJ2-5|NA|many|14
TGCAGTGCTAGTTATTCCAGGGGCCAAGAGACCCAGTACTTC
CSASYSRGQETQYF
>TRBV28|TRBJ1-2|NA|few|14
TGTGCCAGCAGTTCGGACGGCGAGAGGGTTGGCTACACCTTC
CASSSDGERVGYTF
>TRBV29-1|TRBJ2-7|NA|many|12
TGCAGCGTGAGGCCAGGGCCCTACGAGCAGTACTTC
CSVRPGPYEQYF
>TRBV5-5|TRBJ2-7|TRBD2|few|16
TGTGCCAGCAGCTTCAGCCTAGCGGGAGGACCCTACGAGCAGTACTTC
CASSFSLAGGPYEQYF
>TRBV7-8|TRBJ2-7|NA|many|14
TGTGCCAGCAGCTTTCGCAGGGGATCCTACGAGCAGTACTTC
CASSFRRGSYEQYF
>TRBV12-3/TRBV12-4|TRBJ2-1|TRBD1|many|14
TGTGCCAGCAGTCTCGCCCGGGACAGCCCTTATGAGTTCTTC
CASSLARDSPYEFF
>TRBV6-6|TRBJ2-2|NA|many|11
TGTGCCATCTACGTGGGCGGGGAGCTGTTTTTT
CAIYVGGELFF
>TRBV14|TRBJ2-2|NA|NA|14
TGTGCCAGCAGCACACTGGTCAGGTCCGGGGAGCTGTTTTTT
CASSTLVRSGELFF